These 30 T cell receptor beta chains share one sample of origin, sequenced in a study of CD8 T cells in Susac syndrome. RNA amounts of about 0.5 to 1 ug underwent reverse transcription with random hexamers. TCRdb used MiXCR to reprocess the immunoSEQ multiplex PCR reads, holding one entry per CDR3 protein. The sample consists of about 90,000 distinct CDR3 sequences, roughly 93% of them appearing once. Input material: CD8+ T cells from PBMCs. The receptors were sampled from a human donor in good health.

This clonotype is a singleton in its sample. The V and J genes are TRBV7-9 and TRBJ2-2; no reliable D call. The germline V gene has CDR1 SEHNR and CDR2 FQNEAQ (reference sequence). With 0 bases removed from V and 2 bases from J, the gap between germline ends came to 7 bases. CDR3 size: 15 residues. This CDR3 reads CASSLARLNTGELFF. CDR3 coding DNA: TGTGCCAGCAGCTTAGCGAGACTCAACACCGGGGAGCTGTTTTTT.

The chain employs TRBV19 and TRBJ1-1; 7 nucleotides agree with TRBD1. Germline V CDR1 and CDR2: LNHDA, SQIVND (reference sequence). The CDR3 is made up of 14 amino acids. The trim removed 3 bases at V and 4 bases at J, leaving 5 bases unmatched. CDR3 nucleotides: TGTGCCAGTAGTATTGGTGCAGGGGGCACTGAAGCTTTCTTT. This gives the protein CASSIGAGGTEAFF.

This chain joins TRBV19 and TRBJ1-1; the D is unclear. Deletions cut 7 bases from V and 1 base from J, with 4 bases between. The CDR3 has 11 residues. The germline V gene has CDR1 LNHDA and CDR2 SQIVND (reference sequence). This chain's CDR3 is CASTQNTEAFF. CDR3 DNA: TGTGCCAGTACCCAGAACACTGAAGCTTTCTTT.

This chain uses TRBV7-3 with TRBJ2-6; the D is unclear. Germline-derived CDR1 and CDR2 are SGHTA and FQGTGA. V dropped 6 bases and J dropped 4 bases, with 7 bases sitting between them. The CDR3 contains 13 residues. The CDR3 here is CASRDGGANVLTF. For the CDR3, the DNA is TGTGCCAGCAGGGACGGAGGGGCCAACGTCCTGACTTTC.

The chain recombines TRBV10-3 with TRBJ2-5, with 11 bases that match TRBD1. The CDR3 sequence is 16 residues long. CDR1 is ENHRY, CDR2 SYGVKD, per germline. J gave up 4 bases and V 2 bases, and 6 bases lay outside the gene matches. The CDR3 is CAISEPGQGVRETQYF. Written as DNA, the CDR3 is TGTGCCATCAGTGAGCCGGGACAGGGGGTGCGAGAGACCCAGTACTTC.

J is TRBJ2-7 and V is TRBV5-1, with D hard to call. The CDR3 consists of 14 residues. Trimming pared 0 bases from V and 5 bases from J, leaving 12 bases between. CDR1 and CDR2 from the germline V gene are SGHRS and YFSETQ. The CDR3 region is CASSLEQPLNEQYF. The CDR3 bases are TGCGCCAGCAGCTTGGAACAGCCCTTGAACGAGCAGTACTTC.

This clonotype was detected once. V and J are TRBV5-7 and TRBJ1-1; 8 bases are shared with TRBD1. TRBV5-7 is sorted into the ORF group, with uncertain function. Germline trimming cut 4 bases from V and 2 bases from J; bases unmatched to any gene: 4. CDR3 length: 14 amino acids. For the CDR3, the DNA is TGTGCCAGCAGCACCGACAGGGGTAACACTGAAGCTTTCTTT. Translated, it gives CASSTDRGNTEAFF.

This clonotype was recorded once. V usage is TRBV12-3 or TRBV12-4 and J usage is TRBJ1-4; TRBD1 matches 8 bases. There are 13 residues in the CDR3. J was trimmed by 10 bases and V by 2 bases; bases with no gene match: 3. This CDR3 reads CASSLRDRGKLFF. Here the CDR3 DNA reads TGTGCCAGCAGTTTAAGAGACAGGGGAAAACTGTTTTTT.

The rearrangement uses TRBV29-1 and TRBJ2-7; D remains ambiguous. Germline V gene sequence: CDR1 SQVTM, CDR2 ANQGSEA. V shed 7 bases and J shed 0 bases, with 13 bases lying between them. The CDR3 has 13 amino acids. The CDR3 region is CSATRRDSYEQYF. CDR3 DNA sequence: TGCAGCGCTACCCGAAGAGACTCCTACGAGCAGTACTTC.

The chain joins TRBV12-5 to TRBJ1-2; perhaps TRBD1 as D (5 bases). Germline V lookup: CDR1 LGHNT, CDR2 FRNRAP. Trimming pared 6 bases from V and 6 bases from J, leaving 23 bases between. The CDR3 is 16 amino acids. The CDR3 loop reads CASGPNVPITGDGYTF. CDR3 nucleotides: TGTGCTAGTGGCCCGAATGTTCCTATTACGGGGGATGGCTACACCTTC. Based on the CDR3 plus reference TRBV12-5 and TRBJ1-2, the full variable domain is DARVTQTPRHKVTEMGQEVTMRCQPILGHNTVFWYRQTMMQGLELLAYFRNRAPLDDSGMPKDRFSAEMPDATLATLKIQPSEPRDSAVYFCASGPNVPITGDGYTFGSGTRLTVV.

J is TRBJ1-2 and V is TRBV29-1, with D tentatively TRBD1 (6 bases). This CDR3 has 11 residues. Germline V gene data show CDR1 as SQVTM and CDR2 as ANQGSEA. Trimming left V 4 bases short and J 7 bases short, with 10 bases between. DNA of the CDR3: TGCAGCGTTGTCGGGGGCACTGGCTACACCTTC. Encoded protein: CSVVGGTGYTF.

This chain connects TRBV27 to TRBJ2-3; no firm D call. Looked up from germline, CDR1 is MNHEY and CDR2 is SMNVEV (reference sequence). The CDR3 extends over 13 amino acids. Trimming stripped 8 bases from V and 2 bases from J, with 11 bases between. For the CDR3, the DNA is TGTGCCAGCTCTGGGATCTTCACAGATACGCAGTATTTT. It is translated as CASSGIFTDTQYF.

V and J are TRBV13 and TRBJ2-5, with 14 bases lining up with TRBD2. Trimming cost V 10 bases and J 5 bases; bases outside gene matches: 6. CDR3 size: 14 residues. Germline V gives CDR1 PRHDT, CDR2 FYEKMQ (reference sequence). The CDR3 DNA sequence: TGTGCCACCTCGACTAGCGGGGGGGAGGAGACCCAGTACTTC. This encodes CATSTSGGEETQYF.

This clonotype was counted once. This rearrangement joins TRBV7-3 to TRBJ1-1; D is unclear. V gave up 1 base and J gave up 5 bases, with 8 bases separating them. There are 13 residues in the CDR3. Germline-derived CDR1 and CDR2 are SGHTA and FQGTGA. The CDR3 spells CASSLNAGTEAFF. The CDR3 DNA reads as TGTGCCAGCAGCTTAAACGCCGGGACTGAAGCTTTCTTT.

Concerning this clonotype itself: The conserved closing phenylalanine or tryptophan is absent in this CDR3, likely reflecting a read error. V usage is TRBV18 and J usage is TRBJ1-2; D not certain. CDR1 is KGHSH and CDR2 is LQKENI in the germline V gene. The CDR3 sequence is 13 residues long. Trimming took off 3 bases at V and 3 bases at J, with 8 bases between the two ends. CDR3 in DNA: TGTGCCAGCTCACCGGTCCAGGACTATGGCTACACCCTC. Protein: CASSPVQDYGYTL.

The chain couples TRBV9 to TRBJ2-1; D unclear. The CDR3 length is 18 residues. Germline V gene lookup returns CDR1 SGDLS and CDR2 YYNGEE. V gave up 0 bases and J gave up 0 bases, with 16 bases separating them. The CDR3 sequence is CASSVAWLPAGSYNEQFF. The CDR3 DNA follows: TGTGCCAGCAGCGTAGCTTGGCTCCCGGCTGGCTCCTACAATGAGCAGTTCTTC.

The V and J genes are TRBV7-9 and TRBJ2-5; D unresolved. The CDR3 runs to 15 residues. Trimming shortened V by 1 base and J by 5 bases, and 14 bases separated the two germline ends. CDR1 is SEHNR and CDR2 is FQNEAQ in the germline V gene (reference sequence). CDR3 region: CASSLVLMIQETQYF. The CDR3 nucleotides are TGTGCCAGCAGCTTAGTACTGATGATTCAGGAGACCCAGTACTTC.

J is TRBJ2-2 and V is TRBV9; D could derive from TRBD1 or TRBD2 (6 bases each). Germline V lookup: CDR1 SGDLS, CDR2 YYNGEE. The CDR3 spans 13 residues. The V end lost 3 bases, the J end lost 5 bases, and 8 bases lay between the germline ends. CDR3 DNA sequence: TGTGCCAGCAGCGAGGGGGGTACCGGGGAGCTGTTTTTT. This sequence encodes CASSEGGTGELFF.

This chain joins TRBV20-1 and TRBJ1-5; D not certain. V was clipped by 0 bases and J by 0 bases, with 12 bases between them. This CDR3 region has 16 residues. Germline assignment: CDR1 DFQATT and CDR2 SNEGSKA (reference sequence). CDR3 DNA: TGCAGTGCTAGAGATCGGGCAGATTATAGCAATCAGCCCCAGCATTTT. Protein: CSARDRADYSNQPQHF.

The J gene is TRBJ2-6, the V gene TRBV27; D ambiguous. Trimming left V 1 base short and J 1 base short, with 5 bases between. Germline V gene sequence: CDR1 MNHEY, CDR2 SMNVEV (reference sequence). This CDR3 region has 15 residues. The CDR3 DNA follows: TGTGCCAGCAGTTTATATTTGTCTGGGGCCAACGTCCTGACTTTC. Translating it yields CASSLYLSGANVLTF.

The V gene is TRBV19, the J gene TRBJ2-5; no clear D. Trimming stripped 4 bases from V and 5 bases from J, with 17 bases between. This CDR3 spans 15 amino acids. The V gene's germline CDR1 is LNHDA and CDR2 SQIVND (reference sequence). CDR3 protein: CASSNELSSQETQYF. The DNA of the CDR3 is TGTGCCAGTAGTAATGAGCTTAGCAGTCAGGAGACCCAGTACTTC. Filled out from reference TRBV19 and TRBJ2-5, the complete variable domain reads DGGITQSPKYLFRKEGQNVTLSCEQNLNHDAMYWYRQDPGQGLRLIYYSQIVNDFQKGDIAEGYSVSREKKESFPLTVTSAQKNPTAFYLCASSNELSSQETQYFGPGTRLLVL.

This clonotype was observed a handful of times. J is TRBJ2-2 and V is TRBV11-3; no definite D call. Between the trimmed V and J ends, which lost 3 bases and 6 bases, there was a span of 8 bases. CDR1 is SGHNT, CDR2 YENEEA, per germline. The CDR3 length is 13 residues. The CDR3 loop is CASSFSLAGELFF. The CDR3 DNA follows: TGTGCCAGCAGCTTTTCACTGGCCGGGGAGCTGTTTTTT.

This clonotype was recorded once. The chain links TRBV7-6 to TRBJ2-1; 7 positions match TRBD1. Trimming cost V 4 bases and J 4 bases; bases outside gene matches: 7. CDR1 and CDR2 from the germline V gene are SGHVS and FNYEAQ. The CDR3 length is 15 residues. DNA for the CDR3: TGTGCCAGCAGCTACGGACAGGCGGTATACAATGAGCAGTTCTTC. As protein: CASSYGQAVYNEQFF.

This clonotype was counted once. This sequence joins TRBV11-2 and TRBJ2-3, with no clear D. Germline CDR1 and CDR2: SGHAT and FQNNGV. CDR3 length: 12 amino acids. Trimming removed 4 bases from V and 9 bases from J, with 11 bases in between. CDR3 coding DNA: TGTGCCAGCAGCTATTCGGAGCCAACGCAGTATTTT. It codes for CASSYSEPTQYF.

This chain connects TRBV29-1 to TRBJ2-5; D is perhaps TRBD1 (6 bases). V lost 5 bases, J lost 5 bases, and 12 bases lay in between. CDR3 length: 12 residues. Germline V lookup: CDR1 SQVTM, CDR2 ANQGSEA. This chain's CDR3 is CSVSPGDETQYF. The CDR3, as DNA: TGCAGCGTTTCCCCAGGGGACGAGACCCAGTACTTC.

The genes are TRBV6-6 and TRBJ2-4; D uncertain. The germline V and J ends were trimmed by 0 bases and 0 bases, with 6 bases remaining between them. Germline V gene lookup returns CDR1 MNHNY and CDR2 SVGAGI (reference sequence). This CDR3 region has 15 residues. The CDR3 bases are TGTGCCAGCAGTTACTCGGAGTTAGCCAAAAACATTCAGTACTTC. This gives the protein CASSYSELAKNIQYF.

The chain recombines TRBV7-6 with TRBJ1-4; D is perhaps TRBD1 (5 bases). CDR1 is SGHVS, CDR2 FNYEAQ, per germline. This CDR3 comprises 14 residues. Trimming shortened V by 5 bases and J by 8 bases, and 15 bases separated the two germline ends. CDR3 amino acids: CASSTMAGREKLFF. In DNA, the CDR3 is TGTGCCAGCAGCACAATGGCAGGGCGGGAAAAACTGTTTTTT.

V and J are TRBV3-1 and TRBJ1-2; D is possibly TRBD1 (6 bases). V gave up 1 base and J gave up 7 bases, with 13 bases separating them. Germline values: CDR1 LGHDT, CDR2 YNNKEL (reference sequence). This CDR3 has 14 residues. The CDR3 region is CASSQAAGVGGYTF. CDR3 nucleotide sequence: TGTGCCAGCAGCCAAGCGGCAGGGGTGGGTGGCTACACCTTC.

The V call is TRBV7-8, the J call TRBJ1-5; D is unclear. Looked up from germline, CDR1 is SGHVS and CDR2 is FQNEAQ. Trimming took off 0 bases at V and 4 bases at J, with 4 bases between the two ends. The CDR3 sequence is 13 residues long. CDR3 sequence (DNA): TGTGCCAGCAGCTTAGCTTGGAATCAGCCCCAGCATTTT. Its protein product is CASSLAWNQPQHF. Full variable domain (remainder filled in from reference TRBV7-8 and TRBJ1-5): GAGVSQSPRYKVAKRGQDVALRCDPISGHVSLFWYQQALGQGPEFLTYFQNEAQLDKSGLPSDRFFAERPEGSVSTLKIQRTQQEDSAVYLCASSLAWNQPQHFGDGTRLSIL.

V and J are TRBV29-1 and TRBJ2-1; possibly TRBD1 for D (6 bases). Per the germline V gene, CDR1 is SQVTM and CDR2 is ANQGSEA. The CDR3 length is 13 residues. The V end was cut by 4 bases, the J end by 8 bases, with 15 bases between. This CDR3 reads CSVVSNREDEQFF. CDR3 coding DNA: TGCAGCGTTGTAAGTAACAGGGAAGATGAGCAGTTCTTC.